This entry lists 9 T cell receptor beta chains sequenced from one sample in a study of TIL therapy for anti-PD-1-resistant metastatic lung cancer (dated by TCRdb to the early 2020s). TCR beta CDR3 regions were amplified from genomic DNA by bias-controlled multiplex PCR with the immunoSEQ v3 hsTCRB kit. TCRdb took over this immuneACCESS table, retaining in-frame rearrangements with V and J assigned. Such tables are incomplete; in checked studies, under half of the missing clones stem from an unresolved V gene, and the remainder is unexplained. Here the sample has 60,000 or so clones; under 75% occur a single time. The top ten clonotypes cover around 6.6% of the sample. This specimen's time point label, per the study, means: pre-treatment sample, taken before nivolumab and TIL therapy. The source material was blood, sampled at baseline. These receptors were taken from a person aged 30 to 80 with non-small cell lung cancer.

V is TRBV7-9 and J is TRBJ1-2, with TRBD1 as a possible D gene (6 bases). Trimming removed 5 bases at V and 7 bases at J, with 11 bases between. Germline CDR1 reads SEHNR; CDR2 reads FQNEAQ (reference sequence). The CDR3 sequence is 12 residues long. The CDR3 region is CASSPTDSGYTF. CDR3 DNA: TGTGCCAGCAGCCCTACGGACAGTGGCTACACCTTC.

The chain couples TRBV11-3 to TRBJ2-7; 8 bases line up with TRBD2. V lost 6 bases and J lost 7; bases outside the gene matches: 8. The CDR3 spans 13 residues. Germline assignment: CDR1 SGHNT and CDR2 YENEEA. CDR3 sequence (DNA): TGTGCCAGCAGTCGAGCGGGAGTGGGGGAGCAGTACTTC. Protein sequence: CASSRAGVGEQYF. Looking up the rest from reference TRBV11-3 and TRBJ2-7 gives the full variable domain: EAGVVQSPRYKIIEKKQPVAFWCNPISGHNTLYWYLQNLGQGPELLIRYENEEAVDDSQLPKDRFSAERLKGVDSTLKIQPAELGDSAVYLCASSRAGVGEQYFGPGTRLTVT.

V usage is TRBV28 and J usage is TRBJ2-7; possible D gene TRBD2, 6 bases. Trimming removed 2 bases at V and 6 bases at J, with 17 bases between. Germline-derived CDR1 and CDR2 are MDHEN and SYDVKM. This CDR3 has 15 residues. The CDR3 is CASSLAEEGRGEQYF. The CDR3 DNA reads as TGTGCCAGCAGTTTAGCTGAGGAGGGGAGAGGCGAGCAGTACTTC.

This clone came up once. The chain carries TRBV15 and TRBJ2-6; the D call may be TRBD1 or TRBD2 (6 bases each). Between the trimmed V and J ends, which lost 0 bases and 2 bases, there was a span of 11 bases. From germline, CDR1 is LNHNV and CDR2 YYDKDF (reference sequence). The CDR3 extends over 17 amino acids. The CDR3 coding sequence is TGTGCCACCAGCAGAGACAGGGGAGGAACTGGGGCCAACGTCCTGACTTTC. Protein product: CATSRDRGGTGANVLTF.

This clone was seen a handful of times. The chain combines TRBV7-3 with TRBJ2-3, with 12 bases that match TRBD1. CDR1 and CDR2 (germline): SGHTA, FQGTGA. The CDR3 is made up of 15 amino acids. The V segment lost 5 bases and the J segment 7 bases; nucleotides outside the gene matches: 7. The CDR3 coding sequence is TGTGCCAGCAGCGGAGGGACAGGGGGCGCCTATACGCAGTATTTT. This gives the protein CASSGGTGGAYTQYF.

This chain joins TRBV6-5 and TRBJ1-1, with D uncertain. This CDR3 is 15 amino acids long. Trimming took 1 base from V and 5 from J, leaving 14 bases between them. The germline CDR1 and CDR2 sequences are MNHEY and SVGAGI. In nucleotides, the CDR3 is TGTGCCAGCAGTTACTTGTTTAGGGTTGGAACTGAAGCTTTCTTT. This gives the protein CASSYLFRVGTEAFF.

This chain connects TRBV25-1 to TRBJ2-2; 9 positions agree with TRBD2. The germline gives CDR1 MGHDK, CDR2 SYGVNS. This CDR3 spans 16 amino acids. V was clipped by 1 base and J by 7 bases; unmatched bases: 7. The chain's CDR3 is CASSEFGGRGNGELFF. The CDR3 nucleotides read TGTGCCAGCAGTGAATTCGGCGGGAGGGGAAACGGGGAGCTGTTTTTT.

The J gene is TRBJ2-7, the V gene TRBV11-3; D is perhaps TRBD2 (7 bases). Trimming shortened V by 6 bases and J by 3 bases, and 15 bases separated the two germline ends. CDR1 is SGHNT and CDR2 is YENEEA in the germline V gene. The CDR3 is 14 amino acids. As DNA, the CDR3 is TGTGCCAGCAGTTTTATGGGAGGGGGCTACGAGCAGTACTTC. Protein: CASSFMGGGYEQYF.

J is TRBJ2-5 and V is TRBV5-6; D may be TRBD1 or TRBD2 (5 bases each). The CDR3 extends over 14 amino acids. Trimming took 3 bases from V and 6 from J, leaving 15 bases between them. Per the germline V gene, CDR1 is SGHDT and CDR2 is YYEEEE. The CDR3 DNA reads as TGTGCCAGCAGCTCGCCGGGACCCCGGAAGACCCAGTACTTC. Encoded protein: CASSSPGPRKTQYF.